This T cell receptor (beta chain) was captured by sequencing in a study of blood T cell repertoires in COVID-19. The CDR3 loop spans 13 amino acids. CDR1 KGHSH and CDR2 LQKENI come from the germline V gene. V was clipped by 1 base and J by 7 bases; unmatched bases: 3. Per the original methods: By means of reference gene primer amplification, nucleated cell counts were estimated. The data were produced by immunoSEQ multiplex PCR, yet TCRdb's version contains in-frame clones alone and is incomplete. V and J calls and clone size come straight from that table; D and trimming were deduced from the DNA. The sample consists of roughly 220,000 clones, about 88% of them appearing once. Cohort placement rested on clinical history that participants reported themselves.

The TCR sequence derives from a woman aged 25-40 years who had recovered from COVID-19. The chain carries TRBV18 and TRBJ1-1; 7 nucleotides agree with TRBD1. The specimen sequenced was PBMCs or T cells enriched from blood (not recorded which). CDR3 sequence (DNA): TGTGCCAGCTCACCACGCGGGACAGTTGAAGCTTTCTTT. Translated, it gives CASSPRGTVEAFF.